These 22 T cell receptor beta chains were all obtained from the same sample, sequenced in a study of cytomegalovirus exposure and HLA in healthy donors. The PCR contained 60 Vbeta and 13 Jbeta primers. Generated by immunoSEQ multiplex PCR, the TCRdb table keeps only in-frame clones and is missing some. The sample contains 66,000 or so clones, roughly 90% of which appear only once. The source material was PBMCs. These receptors were collected from a man aged 25-45 years in good health and CMV-seropositive.

This clone was seen more than once but under ten times. J is TRBJ2-7 and V is TRBV5-1; TRBD2 matches at 9 bases. Germline V gives CDR1 SGHRS, CDR2 YFSETQ. Trimming took 4 bases from V and 1 from J; bases not matched to a gene: 6. This CDR3 contains 15 residues. CDR3 amino acids: CASSPGLAPSYEQYF. Here the CDR3 DNA reads TGCGCCAGCAGCCCAGGACTAGCGCCGTCCTACGAGCAGTACTTC.

This rearrangement joins TRBV18 to TRBJ2-5, with 7 bases fitting TRBD2. Germline V gene data show CDR1 as KGHSH and CDR2 as LQKENI. V lost 2 bases, J lost 5 bases, and 8 bases stayed unmatched. The CDR3 is 15 amino acids. The CDR3 DNA reads TGTGCCAGCTCACCAAACGGAGCGGGACTTGAGACCCAGTACTTC. Encoded protein: CASSPNGAGLETQYF.

The V and J genes are TRBV13 and TRBJ2-1, with TRBD2 matching over 7 bases. CDR1 is PRHDT and CDR2 is FYEKMQ in the germline V gene (reference sequence). Unmatched junction bases numbered 9, after V lost 6 bases and J lost 7 bases. This CDR3 has 14 amino acids. CDR3 coding DNA: TGTGCCAGCAGGGTATCTAGCGGCGGGAATGAGCAGTTCTTC. This encodes CASRVSSGGNEQFF. Full variable domain (missing parts from reference TRBV13 and TRBJ2-1): AAGVIQSPRHLIKEKRETATLKCYPIPRHDTVYWYQQGPGQDPQFLISFYEKMQSDKGSIPDRFSAQQFSDYHSELNMSSLELGDSALYFCASRVSSGGNEQFFGPGTRLTVL.

This sequence joins TRBV7-9 and TRBJ1-2; D is perhaps TRBD1 (5 bases). This CDR3 has 14 residues. V was cut by 0 bases and J by 8 bases, with 13 bases left in between. Germline V gene sequence: CDR1 SEHNR, CDR2 FQNEAQ (reference sequence). The CDR3 nucleotides are TGTGCCAGCAGCTTAGCCGACGGGGGAGGGGGCTACACCTTC. Protein: CASSLADGGGGYTF.

The chain employs TRBV27 and TRBJ2-7; 8 bases fit TRBD1. In germline, CDR1 is MNHEY, CDR2 SMNVEV (reference sequence). The CDR3 extends over 14 amino acids. The V and J ends lost 5 bases and 3 bases, in that order; junction bases with no gene match: 6. CDR3 residues: CASSIRQGSYEQYF. CDR3 nucleotides: TGTGCCAGCAGTATTCGACAGGGGAGCTACGAGCAGTACTTC.

The chain couples TRBV19 to TRBJ2-2; 9 nucleotides match TRBD2. This CDR3 spans 16 amino acids. Losses at the gene ends were 5 bases for V and 6 bases for J; bases not matched to a gene: 10. Germline V gene lookup returns CDR1 LNHDA and CDR2 SQIVND (reference sequence). The CDR3 coding sequence is TGTGCCAGTAGTGTCGCAGATAGCGGGAGTCCCGGGGAGCTGTTTTTT. Translated: CASSVADSGSPGELFF.

This chain uses TRBV15 with TRBJ1-2; a weak D match, TRBD1 (6 bases). This CDR3 has 15 amino acids. CDR1 LNHNV and CDR2 YYDKDF come from the germline V gene (reference sequence). V was shortened by 5 bases and J by 4 bases, with 17 bases between the two germline ends. This CDR3 reads CATSQVPRTVYGYTF. CDR3 DNA sequence: TGTGCCACCAGCCAAGTCCCCAGGACAGTCTATGGCTACACCTTC. The full variable domain, in which reference TRBV15 and TRBJ1-2 provide the parts outside the CDR3, is DAMVIQNPRYQVTQFGKPVTLSCSQTLNHNVMYWYQQKSSQAPKLLFHYYDKDFNNEADTPDNFQSRRPNTSFCFLDIRSPGLGDTAMYLCATSQVPRTVYGYTFGSGTRLTVV.

This clone has only a few counts. V and J are TRBV7-6 and TRBJ1-4; TRBD1 aligns across 7 bases. J lost 7 bases, V lost 5 bases, and 16 bases had no gene match. This CDR3 comprises 17 residues. Germline-derived CDR1 and CDR2 are SGHVS and FNYEAQ. CDR3 bases: TGTGCCAGCAGCAACGGAAGGGGGCATTCCCAATTTGAAAAACTGTTTTTT. This translates into CASSNGRGHSQFEKLFF.

The J gene is TRBJ2-5, the V gene TRBV7-6; D unclear. Germline V gene data show CDR1 as SGHVS and CDR2 as FNYEAQ. Trimming stripped 3 bases from V and 1 base from J, with 12 bases between. This CDR3 is 15 amino acids long. This CDR3 reads CASSFEAGAQETQYF. The DNA of the CDR3 is TGTGCCAGCAGCTTCGAGGCTGGTGCCCAAGAGACCCAGTACTTC. Based on the CDR3 plus reference TRBV7-6 and TRBJ2-5, the full variable domain is GAGVSQSPRYKVTKRGQDVALRCDPISGHVSLYWYRQALGQGPEFLTYFNYEAQQDKSGLPNDRFSAERPEGSISTLTIQRTEQRDSAMYRCASSFEAGAQETQYFGPGTRLLVL.

V gene TRBV6-4 combines with J gene TRBJ2-1; 10 bases map to TRBD2. The J segment lost 9 bases and the V segment lost 3 bases, leaving 8 bases of the junction unmatched. The CDR3 has 15 residues. The germline CDR1 and CDR2 sequences are MRHNA and SNTAGT. The CDR3 here is CASSERLAGVTEQFF. The CDR3 region has the DNA TGTGCCAGCAGTGAACGCCTAGCGGGAGTAACTGAGCAGTTCTTC.

This clone turned up a few times. The genes are TRBV11-2 and TRBJ2-5; TRBD2 aligns across 12 bases. V was clipped by 5 bases and J by 1 base; unmatched bases: 5. Germline CDR1 SGHAT, CDR2 FQNNGV. The length of the CDR3 is 16 residues. In DNA, the CDR3 is TGTGCCAGCAGCCCGGGGGGACTAGCGGGCCAAGAGACCCAGTACTTC. It codes for CASSPGGLAGQETQYF.

CDR3 sequence (DNA): TGTGCCAGCAGCCAAGAGACGGGAGGACATACGCAGTATTTT. It translates to CASSQETGGHTQYF. This chain links TRBV4-2 with TRBJ2-3; 7 nucleotides match TRBD2. This CDR3 comprises 14 residues. J gave up 7 bases and V 0 bases, and 4 bases lay outside the gene matches. In germline, CDR1 is LGHNA, CDR2 YNFKEQ.

The chain couples TRBV5-1 to TRBJ2-1; D uncertain. This CDR3 spans 13 amino acids. Looked up from germline, CDR1 is SGHRS and CDR2 is YFSETQ. Trimming pared 0 bases from V and 12 bases from J, leaving 13 bases between. The CDR3 protein is CASSLAFSSVQFF. The CDR3 DNA follows: TGCGCCAGCAGCTTGGCCTTTAGCAGTGTGCAGTTCTTC.

The chain couples TRBV6-5 to TRBJ1-2; D is uncertain. Germline CDR1 is MNHEY and CDR2 is SVGAGI. The CDR3 sequence is 13 residues long. Trimming shortened V by 0 bases and J by 4 bases, and 6 bases separated the two germline ends. In DNA, the CDR3 is TGTGCCAGCAGTTACTCCTCGTTCTATGGCTACACCTTC. It translates to CASSYSSFYGYTF.

This clone was seen once. This sequence joins TRBV29-1 and TRBJ2-1; D is undetermined. The ends were cut back, 8 bases at V and 1 base at J, with 12 bases in the middle. Germline V CDR1 and CDR2: SQVTM, ANQGSEA. CDR3 size: 13 residues. DNA of the CDR3: TGCAGCTTCTTACTCCTGTCCTACAATGAGCAGTTCTTC. This codes for CSFLLLSYNEQFF.

The V and J genes are TRBV6-5 and TRBJ1-2, with D possibly being TRBD1 (6 bases). Germline V gives CDR1 MNHEY, CDR2 SVGAGI. With 6 bases removed from V and 6 bases from J, the gap between germline ends came to 20 bases. This CDR3 has 15 residues. In nucleotides, the CDR3 is TGTGCCAGCAGACCGGGAGGGGGTTTAGGTGATGGCTACACCTTC. It specifies CASRPGGGLGDGYTF.

The chain uses TRBV6-5 and TRBJ2-3; TRBD2 might be the D (5 bases). Looked up from germline, CDR1 is MNHEY and CDR2 is SVGAGI. The V gene lost 3 bases and the J gene lost 0 bases, with 10 bases spanning the gap. The CDR3 consists of 15 residues. CDR3 sequence reads: CASSYAGSSTDTQYF. The CDR3, as DNA: TGTGCCAGCAGTTATGCGGGTTCTAGCACAGATACGCAGTATTTT.

This chain links TRBV6-1 with TRBJ2-1; 11 bases are a match to TRBD2. CDR3 length: 14 residues. The V segment lost 6 bases and the J segment 5 bases; nucleotides outside the gene matches: 3. Looked up from germline, CDR1 is MNHNS and CDR2 is SASEGT. In DNA, the CDR3 is TGTGCCAGCAGGACTAGCGGGATAGACAATGAGCAGTTCTTC. Its translation: CASRTSGIDNEQFF.

This clone came up once. This chain links TRBV28 with TRBJ1-2; a possible D gene is TRBD1 (6 bases). Trimming stripped 6 bases from V and 2 bases from J, with 13 bases between. The CDR3 is 14 residues long. Per germline, CDR1 MDHEN and CDR2 SYDVKM. In DNA form, the CDR3 reads TGTGCCAGCAGGTCGGCAGGGGTAAACTATGGCTACACCTTC. It encodes CASRSAGVNYGYTF.

CDR3 sequence (DNA): TGCGCCAGCAGCGAAGGTCAGGGGGCGAGACAGCCCCAGCATTTT. It is translated as CASSEGQGARQPQHF. The chain links TRBV5-1 to TRBJ1-5; 8 bases agree with TRBD1. Germline loops: CDR1 SGHRS, CDR2 YFSETQ. This CDR3 has 15 residues. V gave up 4 bases and J gave up 7 bases; unmatched junction bases: 10.

The chain uses TRBV6-6 and TRBJ2-3; TRBD2 aligns across 12 bases. The CDR3 has 16 residues. Germline assignment: CDR1 MNHNY and CDR2 SVGAGI (reference sequence). J gave up 0 bases and V 8 bases, and 6 bases lay outside the gene matches. The chain's CDR3 is CASWLAGGPSTDTQYF. Written as DNA, the CDR3 is TGTGCCAGCTGGCTAGCGGGAGGGCCTAGCACAGATACGCAGTATTTT.

The chain employs TRBV6-4 and TRBJ2-3; 9 bases line up with TRBD2. Germline V gives CDR1 MRHNA, CDR2 SNTAGT. V trimming: 0 bases; J trimming: 5 bases; junction bases outside the gene matches: 3. CDR3 length equals 15 residues. This CDR3 reads CASSDSEAGGDTQYF. The DNA for the CDR3 is TGTGCCAGCAGTGACTCGGAAGCGGGAGGAGATACGCAGTATTTT.